The rows below give T cell receptor beta chains drawn from one sample of a study of identical twins. TCRdb reanalysed the 5' RACE reads using MiXCR and keeps one entry per CDR3 protein. This table has 350,000 to 500,000 distinct CDR3 sequences, approximately 18% appearing once. Input material: naive T cells sorted from blood. All receptors derive from a man aged 45-65 years in good health. CDR3s include the opening cysteine and the closing phenylalanine or tryptophan. Fields, in order: V gene, D gene, clone size, J gene, CDR3 DNA, CDR3 protein. A D gene is named only where the DNA matches it firmly. Clone size is not always given. Where it is, it says once, few, many or a class for expanded clones.

>TRBV28|TRBD2|.|TRBJ2-1
TGTGCCAGCAGTTTCGGGACTAGCGGTTGGAATGAGCAGTTCTTC
CASSFGTSGWNEQFF
>TRBV12-3/TRBV12-4|TRBD2|.|TRBJ2-1
TGTGCCAGCAGTCGAGCGGGGGGGGGTGAGGAGCAGTTCTTC
CASSRAGGGEEQFF
>TRBV20-1|TRBD2|.|TRBJ2-7
TGCAGTGCTTCAGCCGGGACTAGCACCGGGGACGAGCAGTACTTC
CSASAGTSTGDEQYF
>TRBV4-1|TRBD1|few|TRBJ1-4
TGCGCCAGCAGCCTTACCGACAGGGGTTGGGAAAAACTGTTTTTT
CASSLTDRGWEKLFF
>TRBV2|.|few|TRBJ2-1
TGTGCCAGCAGAGAGGACACAACCCGGCGGATTGAGCAGTTCTTC
CASREDTTRRIEQFF
>TRBV7-2|.|.|TRBJ2-1
TGTGCCAGCAGCTTAGTGTGGGAACGCCGCGGTGAGCAGTTCTTC
CASSLVWERRGEQFF
>TRBV18|.|few|TRBJ2-1
TGTGCCAGCTCTTCCCCCGGGGGTTACAATGAGCAGTTCTTC
CASSSPGGYNEQFF
>TRBV7-9|.|many|TRBJ1-3
TGTGCCAGCACCGGGAGGACTGGAAACACCATATATTTT
CASTGRTGNTIYF
>TRBV29-1|TRBD1|few|TRBJ2-1
TGCAGCGTTGAAGATAGGGGACAGGGGAAGTATGATGAGCAGTTCTTC
CSVEDRGQGKYDEQFF
>TRBV6-1|TRBD1|.|TRBJ1-6
TGTGCCAGCACCTCAAACAGGGGGCTGTTAGGGAATTCACCCCTCCACTTT
CASTSNRGLLGNSPLHF
>TRBV3-1|TRBD2|few|TRBJ2-7
TGTGCCAGCAGCTTCGGACTAGCGGGGAGCTCCTACGAGCAGTACTTC
CASSFGLAGSSYEQYF